A selection of T cell receptor beta chains follows, all from one sample in a study of post-analysis software for immune sequencing data. MiXCR, run by TCRdb on the PCR reads, gives a single entry per CDR3 protein. The sample consists of about 770,000 distinct CDR3 sequences, approximately 44% of them appearing once. Sequencing was carried out using blood. These receptors originate from a girl aged 5 to 17 with multiple sclerosis. Each CDR3 is given with its conserved first and last residue. D genes are given only for firm matches. The size entry is marked missing in some rows and otherwise reads once, few, many or a size class.

j_call cdr3_length v_call clone_size d_call cdr3_aa cdr3_nt
TRBJ1-1 15 TRBV12-3/TRBV12-4 - TRBD1 CASSLGGTGSAEAFF TGTGCCAGCAGTTTAGGCGGGACAGGGAGCGCTGAAGCTTTCTTT
TRBJ1-1 15 TRBV20-1 - - CSALQGSAAGTEAFF TGCAGTGCTCTCCAGGGCAGTGCGGCGGGCACTGAAGCTTTCTTT
TRBJ2-7 11 TRBV3-1 - - CASSQKDEQYF TGTGCCAGCAGCCAAAAGGACGAGCAGTACTTC
TRBJ1-1 15 TRBV12-3/TRBV12-4 - - CASSLGPTRGTEAFF TGTGCCAGCAGTTTAGGTCCAACTAGGGGCACTGAAGCTTTCTTT
TRBJ2-3 15 TRBV5-1 few - CASSLARALKDTQYF TGCGCCAGCAGCCTAGCCCGGGCGCTCAAGGATACGCAGTATTTT
TRBJ2-3 18 TRBV5-6 - TRBD2 CASSQLKSLAGGVDTQYF TGTGCCAGCAGCCAACTGAAGTCGCTAGCGGGAGGAGTGGATACGCAGTATTTT
TRBJ2-3 16 TRBV9 - TRBD2 CASSYPLAGGGDTQYF TGTGCCAGCAGCTACCCACTAGCGGGAGGTGGCGATACGCAGTATTTT
TRBJ2-7 11 TRBV29-1 many - CSVVDQGRGYF TGCAGCGTTGTGGACCAGGGCCGGGGGTACTTC
TRBJ2-1 16 TRBV4-2 few - CASSPRVGDPGNEQFF TGTGCCAGCAGCCCTCGGGTTGGGGATCCCGGCAATGAGCAGTTCTTC
TRBJ1-4 13 TRBV5-1 - - CASSTGLQEKLFF TGCGCCAGCAGTACAGGGTTGCAGGAAAAACTGTTTTTT
TRBJ2-7 12 TRBV29-1 many TRBD1 CSVTGTGYEQYF TGCAGCGTGACCGGGACAGGGTACGAGCAGTACTTC
TRBJ2-1 14 TRBV7-9 - TRBD1 CASSSGQTYNEQFF TGTGCCAGTAGCTCGGGACAGACTTACAATGAGCAGTTCTTC
TRBJ1-2 11 TRBV20-1 - - CSAPLPGGYTF TGCAGTGCTCCCTTGCCGGGTGGCTACACCTTC
TRBJ1-6 14 TRBV6-5 - - CASSTVQSSSPLHF TGTGCCAGCAGCACAGTCCAAAGTTCATCACCCCTCCACTTT
TRBJ2-7 13 TRBV5-1 many - CASRRTAQYEQYF TGCGCCAGCAGGAGGACAGCCCAATACGAGCAGTACTTC
TRBJ2-7 14 TRBV7-2 - - CASSSYRDDYEQYF TGTGCCAGCAGCTCGTACCGGGACGACTACGAGCAGTACTTC
TRBJ2-7 17 TRBV4-2 - - CASSQVPLFRADYEQYF TGTGCCAGCAGCCAAGTACCTTTATTTCGGGCGGACTACGAGCAGTACTTC
TRBJ2-1 14 TRBV6-1 - TRBD2 CAGSERLAENEQFF TGTGCCGGCAGTGAGCGACTAGCGGAGAATGAGCAGTTCTTC
TRBJ2-7 12 TRBV20-1 few - CSASGPAYEQYF TGCAGTGCTAGTGGACCAGCCTACGAGCAGTACTTC
TRBJ2-3 13 TRBV18 - - CASSPYTTDTQYF TGTGCCAGCTCACCGTATACCACAGATACGCAGTATTTT
TRBJ2-1 15 TRBV11-3 many TRBD2 CASSLVASGINEQFF TGTGCCAGCAGCTTAGTAGCGAGCGGGATCAATGAGCAGTTCTTC
TRBJ1-1 19 TRBV6-5 - TRBD1 CASSNPGQGATLDRTEAFF TGTGCCAGCAGTAACCCAGGACAGGGGGCCACACTAGATCGGACTGAAGCTTTCTTT
TRBJ2-3 13 TRBV9 - - CASGEAVADTQYF TGTGCCTCGGGTGAGGCCGTGGCAGATACGCAGTATTTT
TRBJ2-1 14 TRBV20-1 few TRBD2 CSAREGGLDNEQFF TGCAGTGCTAGAGAGGGGGGGTTGGACAATGAGCAGTTCTTC
TRBJ1-1 13 TRBV12-3/TRBV12-4 - - CASSLSGHTEAFF TGTGCCAGCAGTTTGTCAGGACACACTGAAGCTTTCTTT
TRBJ2-3 15 TRBV20-1 - - CSARVFALGTGTQYF TGCAGTGCTAGGGTTTTTGCTCTTGGCACAGGTACGCAGTATTTT
TRBJ1-6 17 TRBV7-2 - TRBD1 CASSLVGTGRSNSPLHF TGTGCCAGCAGCTTAGTGGGGACAGGCCGTTCTAATTCACCCCTCCACTTT
TRBJ2-3 16 TRBV9 - TRBD2 CASSALAGGSTDTQYF TGTGCCAGCAGCGCCCTAGCGGGAGGGAGCACAGATACGCAGTATTTT
TRBJ2-1 17 TRBV4-3 few - CASSQETVASPWDEQFF TGCGCCAGCAGCCAAGAGACTGTGGCTAGCCCGTGGGATGAGCAGTTCTTC
TRBJ1-2 15 TRBV12-3/TRBV12-4 once - CASSLADARTYGYTF TGTGCCAGCAGTTTAGCGGACGCCCGTACCTATGGCTACACCTTC
TRBJ2-7 14 TRBV12-3/TRBV12-4 - - CASSLRRGEYEQYF TGTGCCAGCAGCCTCAGGAGGGGGGAGTACGAGCAGTACTTC
TRBJ2-5 15 TRBV15 - TRBD2 CATSGSGSIQETQYF TGTGCCACCAGCGGTAGCGGGAGTATCCAAGAGACCCAGTACTTC
TRBJ2-7 13 TRBV20-1 once - CSATLGGSYEQYF TGCAGTGCCACGTTGGGCGGATCCTACGAGCAGTACTTC
TRBJ2-1 15 TRBV5-1 many TRBD2 CASSPGLAGVNEQFF TGTGCCAGCAGTCCGGGGCTAGCGGGAGTGAATGAGCAGTTCTTC
TRBJ2-5 16 TRBV10-3 - - CAISARDPAYQETQYF TGTGCCATCAGCGCTAGGGACCCTGCGTACCAAGAGACCCAGTACTTC
TRBJ2-1 17 TRBV7-3 - TRBD1 CASSPHAGTGIGGEQFF TGTGCCAGCAGCCCTCATGCCGGGACAGGGATAGGAGGTGAGCAGTTCTTC
TRBJ1-6 17 TRBV4-3 - - CASSQDSPLKKGSPLHF TGCGCCAGCAGCCAAGATAGCCCCCTAAAAAAAGGTTCACCCCTCCACTTT
TRBJ1-2 13 TRBV20-1 few - CSAKGGVRWDYTF TGCAGTGCTAAAGGCGGAGTCCGGTGGGACTACACCTTC
TRBJ2-7 16 TRBV9 - - CASSDRPGGRIYEQYF TGTGCCAGCAGCGACCGCCCTGGCGGCAGGATCTACGAGCAGTACTTC
TRBJ2-3 16 TRBV5-1 - TRBD2 CASSLMGSGSTDTQYF TGCGCCAGCAGCTTAATGGGTAGCGGGAGCACAGATACGCAGTATTTT
TRBJ2-5 13 TRBV7-8 - - CASILPPGETQYF TGTGCCAGCATCCTCCCTCCTGGGGAGACCCAGTACTTC
TRBJ2-1 16 TRBV6-5 - TRBD1 CASSCEGTASYNEQFF TGTGCCAGCAGTTGCGAAGGGACAGCGTCCTACAATGAGCAGTTCTTC